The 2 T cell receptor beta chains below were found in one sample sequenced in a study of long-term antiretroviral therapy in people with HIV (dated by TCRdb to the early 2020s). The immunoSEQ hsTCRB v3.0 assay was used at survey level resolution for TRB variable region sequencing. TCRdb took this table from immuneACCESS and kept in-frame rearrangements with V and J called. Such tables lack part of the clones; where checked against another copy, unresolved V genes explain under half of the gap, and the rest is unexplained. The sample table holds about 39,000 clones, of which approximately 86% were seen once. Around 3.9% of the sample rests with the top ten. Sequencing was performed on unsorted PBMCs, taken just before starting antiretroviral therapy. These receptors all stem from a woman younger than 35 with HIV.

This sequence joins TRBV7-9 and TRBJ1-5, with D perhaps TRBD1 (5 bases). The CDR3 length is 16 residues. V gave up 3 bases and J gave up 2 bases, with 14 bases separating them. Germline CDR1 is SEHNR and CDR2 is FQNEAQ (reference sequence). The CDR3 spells CASSFSSGGGNQPQHF. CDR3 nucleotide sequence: TGTGCCAGCAGCTTTAGTTCGGGGGGGGGCAATCAGCCCCAGCATTTT. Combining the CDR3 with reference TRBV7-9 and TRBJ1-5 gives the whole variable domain DTGVSQNPRHKITKRGQNVTFRCDPISEHNRLYWYRQTLGQGPEFLTYFQNEAQLEKSRLLSDRFSAERPKGSFSTLEIQRTEQGDSAMYLCASSFSSGGGNQPQHFGDGTRLSIL.

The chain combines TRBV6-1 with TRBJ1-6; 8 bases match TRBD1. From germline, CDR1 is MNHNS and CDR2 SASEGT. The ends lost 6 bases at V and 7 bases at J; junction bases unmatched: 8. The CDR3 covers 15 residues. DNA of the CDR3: TGTGCCAGCAGCGTGGCTCGACAGGGGAATTCACCCCTCCACTTT. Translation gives CASSVARQGNSPLHF.